A single T cell receptor beta chain is shown here with its context. Its antigen remains unknown. Per germline, CDR1 LGHNA and CDR2 YSLEER. This CDR3 has 17 amino acids. V was trimmed by 0 bases and J by 2 bases, leaving 15 bases between them. Clones were read by immunoSEQ multiplex PCR, and TCRdb kept only the in-frame ones, dropping some. The table has approximately 5,000 clones, roughly two thirds seen once; the top ten hold roughly 44%. The data originate from a study of CD8 T cell repertoires and HIV-1 epitope variants. Turning to the study itself: Controls were a CMV, EBV and flu pool, Ebola AY9, and no peptide. Epitopes were three Gag families plus Nef HW9 and YT9.

The chain recombines TRBV4-3 with TRBJ2-3, with D perhaps TRBD2 (6 bases). The receptor was derived from a male donor with HIV. Sequencing used cultured CD8+ T cells derived from PBMCs. This CDR3 reads CASSQDGTGANTDTQYF. CDR3 nucleotide sequence: TGCGCCAGCAGCCAAGATGGAACGGGAGCTAACACAGATACGCAGTATTTT.